The 3 T cell receptor beta chains below come from one sample, sequenced in a study of CD8 T cells in Susac syndrome. Reverse transcription of 0.5 to 1 ug RNA was performed with random hexamers. One entry per CDR3 protein, called by TCRdb with MiXCR from the immunoSEQ multiplex PCR reads. The data contain a few hundred thousand distinct CDR3 sequences, approximately 95% of them seen just once; the ten biggest clones take up about 0.08%. Source material: CD4+ T cells from PBMCs. These receptors originate from a human donor with multiple sclerosis.

This clonotype has only one observation. The chain recombines TRBV19 with TRBJ2-5; D call uncertain. Germline CDR1 LNHDA, CDR2 SQIVND (reference sequence). This CDR3 has 15 residues. V shed 3 bases and J shed 6 bases, with 17 bases lying between them. The CDR3 here is CASSIDRGGPQTQYF. As DNA, the CDR3 is TGTGCCAGTAGTATCGACCGAGGCGGCCCCCAGACCCAGTACTTC. The full variable domain, rest sourced from reference TRBV19 and TRBJ2-5, is DGGITQSPKYLFRKEGQNVTLSCEQNLNHDAMYWYRQDPGQGLRLIYYSQIVNDFQKGDIAEGYSVSREKKESFPLTVTSAQKNPTAFYLCASSIDRGGPQTQYFGPGTRLLVL.

The chain has TRBV9 and TRBJ1-1, with D hard to call. Per the germline V gene, CDR1 is SGDLS and CDR2 is YYNGEE. The CDR3 is 15 residues long. V was trimmed by 0 bases and J by 3 bases, leaving 12 bases between them. The CDR3 loop reads CASSVVVGGYTEAFF. The CDR3 bases are TGTGCCAGCAGCGTAGTCGTCGGAGGATACACTGAAGCTTTCTTT.

This clonotype was counted between two and nine times. This chain links TRBV30 with TRBJ2-5; 9 bases map to TRBD1. V shed 2 bases, J shed 5 bases, and the junction held 6 bases outside the gene matches. CDR1 is GTSNPN, CDR2 SVGIG, per germline (reference sequence). The CDR3 loop spans 14 amino acids. This CDR3 reads CAWSRTGVTETQYF. The CDR3 nucleotides are TGTGCCTGGAGTCGGACAGGGGTTACGGAGACCCAGTACTTC.